This T cell receptor beta chain was recorded in a study of T cell responses to AZD1222 COVID-19 vaccine. Overall study results and limits: Possibly, clonal diversity was underestimated; donors were largely white British and included more females. Close to half of all spike-specific TCRs reportedly target regions of the variants that are unmutated. Spike as a whole was targeted by vaccine-associated CD4 TCRs, dominant at 160-218 and 743-854. It was only after the peak T cell response that any repertoires were sampled.

Remarks on this clone: The target antigen is unknown.

The assay was immunoSEQ multiplex PCR, and TCRdb's table has in-frame clones only and misses some. The profile covers 150,000 to 200,000 clones, with approximately 90% appearing a single time and 3.6% taken by the ten largest. Per germline, CDR1 MDHEN and CDR2 SYDVKM. V lost 3 bases, J lost 4 bases, and 12 bases lay in between. This CDR3 spans 14 amino acids. The chain combines TRBV28 with TRBJ1-1; D might be TRBD1 (5 bases). The receptor was derived from an adult who received the MenACWY meningococcal vaccine as a control. The sequences come from peripheral blood, collected 28 days after the second dose of the MenACWY control vaccine. CDR3 sequence reads: CASSFLGAGTEAFF. The CDR3 DNA reads as TGTGCCAGCAGTTTTTTAGGGGCAGGCACTGAAGCTTTCTTT.